This TCR beta chain was documented in a study of blood T cells in healthy people across ages. Findings and limits, study-wide: Per-million-T-cell TCR beta diversity fell roughly linearly with age.

V lost 1 base, J lost 3 bases, and 10 bases lay in between. The germline CDR1 and CDR2 sequences are GTSNPN and SVGIG (reference sequence). The CDR3 length is 14 residues. Combining a sample-barcoded 5' primer with a J-beta primer mix, a second PCR ran for roughly 6 to 12 cycles. Sequencing yielded, for each sample, at least 3 million paired-end reads carrying CDR3. TCRdb analysed the 5' RACE reads with MiXCR anew, one entry per CDR3 protein. The sample carries nearly 800,000 distinct CDR3 sequences, 20% to 25% recorded once. Of note for this clonotype: The antigen is unknown.

The sample also formed part of further work on T cells of mothers and their children. That study adds: Donation came from a few healthy Caucasian mothers together with their six children. Researchers found no T cell clones that were persistent and microchimeric.

The TCR was taken from a boy aged 10-17 years in good health. Material for sequencing was blood. The chain employs TRBV30 and TRBJ2-1; tentative D call: TRBD2 (6 bases). CDR3 residues: CAWSGASDYNEQFF. The CDR3, as DNA: TGTGCCTGGAGTGGGGCTAGCGACTACAATGAGCAGTTCTTC.